These 22 T cell receptor beta chains were all obtained from the same sample, sequenced in a study of T cells after yellow fever vaccination. TCRdb reanalysed the 5' RACE reads using MiXCR and keeps one entry per CDR3 protein. The table has 500,000 to 650,000 distinct CDR3 sequences, less than 15% seen once. The sample consisted of PBMCs, taken on the day of the yellow fever booster vaccination. Receptors originate from a man in his thirties or forties who received the YFV17D yellow fever vaccine.

The V call is TRBV5-8, the J call TRBJ2-7; tentatively, D is TRBD1 (5 bases). V lost 3 bases to trimming and J lost 4 bases, with 20 bases between them. This CDR3 has 16 residues. Germline CDR1 is SGHTS and CDR2 is YDEGEE. In nucleotides, the CDR3 is TGTGCCAGCAGCTCCTTACCTCAGGGTTTGTTGTACGAGCAGTACTTC. Its protein product is CASSSLPQGLLYEQYF.

V is TRBV20-1 and J is TRBJ2-7, with 7 positions matching TRBD1. V was clipped by 4 bases and J by 2 bases; unmatched bases: 5. The CDR3 covers 13 residues. Germline lookup yields CDR1 DFQATT and CDR2 SNEGSKA (reference sequence). CDR3: CSATTGFTYEQYF. The CDR3 DNA reads TGCAGTGCTACGACAGGGTTTACCTACGAGCAGTACTTC.

V is TRBV24-1 and J is TRBJ2-1; D might be TRBD2 (5 bases). The V gene lost 5 bases and the J gene lost 9 bases, with 10 bases spanning the gap. The germline V gene has CDR1 KGHDR and CDR2 SFDVKD. The CDR3 has 12 amino acids. The CDR3 bases are TGTGCCACCAGTGCCGGGGAACGTGAGCAGTTCTTC. It specifies CATSAGEREQFF.

The chain recombines TRBV7-2 with TRBJ1-6; 12 bases are a match to TRBD1. Germline-derived CDR1 and CDR2 are SGHTA and FQGNSA. This CDR3 is built from 16 residues. Trimming took 5 bases from V and 10 from J; bases not matched to a gene: 9. Written as DNA, the CDR3 is TGTGCCAGCAGCCCGTCAACCGGGACAGGGGGCTCACCCCTCCACTTT. It encodes CASSPSTGTGGSPLHF.

This clonotype has only a few counts. The chain has TRBV5-1 and TRBJ2-5; TRBD1 matches at 10 bases. Germline lookup yields CDR1 SGHRS and CDR2 YFSETQ. The CDR3 consists of 15 residues. The junction had 9 bases not matched to a gene; V was cut back by 8 bases and J by 2 bases. Here the CDR3 reads CASHQGQGPQETQYF. The CDR3 DNA reads TGCGCCAGTCACCAGGGACAGGGGCCACAAGAGACCCAGTACTTC. The whole variable domain, filled in from reference TRBV5-1 and TRBJ2-5, reads KAGVTQTPRYLIKTRGQQVTLSCSPISGHRSVSWYQQTPGQGLQFLFEYFSETQRNKGNFPGRFSGRQFSNSRSEMNVSTLELGDSALYLCASHQGQGPQETQYFGPGTRLLVL.

This clonotype turned up a few times. The rearrangement joins TRBV5-1 to TRBJ2-4; D possibly corresponds to TRBD2 (6 bases). The CDR3 spans 16 residues. Looked up from germline, CDR1 is SGHRS and CDR2 is YFSETQ. With 0 bases removed from V and 8 bases from J, the gap between germline ends came to 18 bases. The CDR3 here is CASSLAAGQWADIQYF. The CDR3 DNA is TGCGCCAGCAGCTTGGCCGCGGGGCAGTGGGCGGACATTCAGTACTTC.

In this sample, this clonotype turned up a few times. The V gene is TRBV18, the J gene TRBJ2-3, with TRBD2 matching 11 bases. Germline V gene data show CDR1 as KGHSH and CDR2 as LQKENI. With V trimmed by 4 bases and J by 5 bases, 14 bases remained unmatched. The CDR3 spans 18 residues. CDR3 coding DNA: TGTGCCAGCTCACGACGGCAAGACGGACTAGCGGGTTTAGATACGCAGTATTTT. This gives the protein CASSRRQDGLAGLDTQYF.

The chain uses TRBV7-2 and TRBJ1-1; 9 nucleotides agree with TRBD1. J gave up 12 bases and V 5 bases, and 10 bases lay outside the gene matches. The germline gives CDR1 SGHTA, CDR2 FQGNSA. CDR3 length equals 13 residues. The CDR3 DNA is TGTGCCAGCAGCGCACAACCGGGACAGGGTACTTTCTTT. Translated: CASSAQPGQGTFF. The full variable domain, in which reference TRBV7-2 and TRBJ1-1 provide the parts outside the CDR3, is GAGVSQSPSNKVTEKGKDVELRCDPISGHTALYWYRQSLGQGLEFLIYFQGNSAPDKSGLPSDRFSAERTGGSVSTLTIQRTQQEDSAVYLCASSAQPGQGTFFGQGTRLTVV.

The V call is TRBV12-3 or TRBV12-4, the J call TRBJ2-5, with 10 bases matching TRBD1. This CDR3 region has 15 residues. V shed 1 base, J shed 3 bases, and the junction held 2 bases outside the gene matches. The CDR3 loop reads CASSLEDRGEETQYF. Here the CDR3 DNA reads TGTGCCAGCAGTTTAGAGGACAGGGGGGAAGAGACCCAGTACTTC.

This clonotype has just a few counts. The rearrangement uses TRBV20-1 and TRBJ2-2; a weak D match, TRBD1 (7 bases). V was pared by 2 bases and J by 4 bases, with 8 bases between. Germline loops: CDR1 DFQATT, CDR2 SNEGSKA (reference sequence). The CDR3 runs 13 residues. The CDR3 nucleotides are TGCAGTGCTAGACAGGGGGGCACCGGGGAGCTGTTTTTT. Protein sequence: CSARQGGTGELFF.

This clonotype appeared a few times. A much larger clone sits a single nucleotide away, making a read error possible. V and J are TRBV7-2 and TRBJ2-7; no firm D call. The CDR3 extends over 11 amino acids. V was trimmed by 5 bases and J by 6 bases, leaving 8 bases between them. From germline, CDR1 is SGHTA and CDR2 FQGNSA. CDR3 protein: CASSPLTEQYF. DNA of the CDR3: TGTGCCAGCAGCCCCCTCACCGAGCAGTACTTC.

This chain connects TRBV6-5 to TRBJ2-1, with 8 bases that match TRBD2. This CDR3 spans 16 amino acids. J lost 10 bases, V lost 5 bases, and 16 bases had no gene match. Germline assignment: CDR1 MNHEY and CDR2 SVGAGI. CDR3 bases: TGTGCCAGCAGTACCCTCCGTAGCGGGATTCCGGGGGAGCAGTTCTTC. Its protein is CASSTLRSGIPGEQFF.

This clonotype was observed a handful of times. The rearrangement links TRBV20-1 to TRBJ2-7; D may match TRBD1 or TRBD2 (5 bases each). V was clipped by 6 bases and J by 3 bases, with 15 bases between them. The length of the CDR3 is 13 residues. Germline loops: CDR1 DFQATT, CDR2 SNEGSKA (reference sequence). The chain's CDR3 is CSASRGDRYEQYF. For the CDR3, the DNA is TGCAGTGCCTCCCGGGGCGACCGCTACGAGCAGTACTTC.

This clonotype was seen a handful of times. The chain uses TRBV7-2 and TRBJ2-2, with 12 bases matching TRBD2. The CDR3 loop spans 17 amino acids. J gave up 4 bases and V 3 bases, and 6 bases lay outside the gene matches. CDR1 is SGHTA, CDR2 FQGNSA, per germline. CDR3 sequence reads: CASSLTSGRSSTGELFF. DNA of the CDR3: TGTGCCAGCAGCTTGACTAGCGGGAGATCGAGCACCGGGGAGCTGTTTTTT.

This clonotype turned up a few times. V usage is TRBV3-1 and J usage is TRBJ2-7; D uncertain. Germline-derived CDR1 and CDR2 are LGHDT and YNNKEL (reference sequence). The CDR3 contains 13 residues. Trimming shortened V by 1 base and J by 6 bases, and 10 bases separated the two germline ends. The CDR3 reads CASSQAWVGEQYF. DNA of the CDR3: TGTGCCAGCAGCCAAGCTTGGGTTGGCGAGCAGTACTTC.

Turning to this clonotype: Possible read error: a much larger clone is one base away. The rearrangement uses TRBV7-2 and TRBJ2-1; the match to TRBD2 covers 7 bases. There are 15 residues in the CDR3. Germline assignment: CDR1 SGHTA and CDR2 FQGNSA. This CDR3 reads CASSFVAGETNERFF. DNA for the CDR3: TGTGCCAGCAGCTTTGTCGCGGGAGAGACCAATGAGCGGTTCTTC.

This chain links TRBV6-5 with TRBJ1-6, with D tentatively TRBD1 (6 bases). V lost 2 bases and J 7 bases, leaving 12 bases between the germline ends. Per germline, CDR1 MNHEY and CDR2 SVGAGI. The CDR3 is 15 residues long. CDR3: CASSYGGGLNSPLHF. In DNA form, the CDR3 reads TGTGCCAGCAGTTACGGAGGGGGACTAAATTCACCCCTCCACTTT.

This chain connects TRBV29-1 to TRBJ2-5; D unresolved. The CDR3 totals 10 residues. Germline lookup yields CDR1 SQVTM and CDR2 ANQGSEA. V was trimmed by 8 bases and J by 3 bases, leaving 7 bases between them. CDR3 loop: CSIGEETQYF. In DNA form, the CDR3 reads TGCAGCATTGGGGAAGAGACCCAGTACTTC.

The chain is built from TRBV7-9 and TRBJ1-1; 7 nucleotides line up with TRBD1. This CDR3 has 17 amino acids. Germline V gene lookup returns CDR1 SEHNR and CDR2 FQNEAQ (reference sequence). V shed 0 bases and J 3 bases; nucleotides not matched to a gene: 10. The CDR3 coding sequence is TGTGCCAGCAGCTTAGCGAAAGCACAGGGGAGGTACACTGAAGCTTTCTTT. Residues: CASSLAKAQGRYTEAFF.

This clonotype was seen a handful of times. The rearrangement uses TRBV9 and TRBJ1-2, with 7 bases fitting TRBD1. CDR3 length equals 15 residues. J lost 4 bases, V lost 3 bases, and 9 bases had no gene match. Germline V CDR1 and CDR2: SGDLS, YYNGEE. CDR3 residues: CASSGRNKGAYGYTF. Here the CDR3 DNA reads TGTGCCAGCAGCGGACGGAACAAGGGGGCCTATGGCTACACCTTC. Using reference TRBV9 and TRBJ1-2 for the parts outside the CDR3, the full variable domain is DSGVTQTPKHLITATGQRVTLRCSPRSGDLSVYWYQQSLDQGLQFLIQYYNGEERAKGNILERFSAQQFPDLHSELNLSSLELGDSALYFCASSGRNKGAYGYTFGSGTRLTVV.

The J gene is TRBJ1-6, the V gene TRBV5-6; D not resolved. Looked up from germline, CDR1 is SGHDT and CDR2 is YYEEEE. V lost 0 bases and J lost 6, with 7 bases in between. The CDR3 loop spans 14 amino acids. The CDR3: CASSLGRINSPLHF. The DNA of the CDR3 is TGTGCCAGCAGCTTGGGACGGATTAATTCACCCCTCCACTTT.

In this sample, this clonotype turned up a few times. V is TRBV20-1 and J is TRBJ1-3; D is ambiguous. CDR1 DFQATT and CDR2 SNEGSKA come from the germline V gene (reference sequence). The CDR3 totals 14 residues. V lost 5 bases, J lost 3 bases, and 14 bases lay in between. The CDR3 DNA reads as TGCAGTGCTGACGCGGGCGGCGGTGGAAACACCATATATTTT. Translation: CSADAGGGGNTIYF.